This T cell receptor (beta chain) was identified in a study of shared clonotypes between healthy human individuals. Trimming removed 7 bases from V and 3 bases from J; junction bases left unmatched: 8. This CDR3 comprises 13 residues. Germline V gene sequence: CDR1 SQVTM, CDR2 ANQGSEA. In regard to this clone: Its target is unknown.

Into CD45RA+ naive and CD45RA-negative memory subsets, the CD4+ cells were split. Using immunoSEQ multiplex PCR, the repertoire was profiled, and TCRdb retains in-frame clones only, with some absent. The sample has more than 2 million clones; 85% to 95% are singletons. Study-wide results and limits: Despite large depth, sorted-subset datasets appeared incompletely sequenced. With few donors, the genetic and exposure-history diversity represented was limited.

The receptor was isolated from a man aged 18 to 30 in good health. The V gene is TRBV29-1, the J gene TRBJ1-1, with 7 positions matching TRBD1. What was sequenced was naive CD4+ T cells sorted from blood. Subset here: CD45RA+ positively selected. The CDR3 region has the DNA TGCAGCGGTTTATCGGGACAGTACACTGAAGCTTTCTTT. Protein: CSGLSGQYTEAFF.